This TCR beta chain derives from a study of a mutant IDH1 vaccine in newly diagnosed glioma. Overall study context: Treated patients comprised 62.5% males and approximately 38% females, mean age roughly 37 years.

Repertoires were generated with immunoSEQ multiplex PCR, while TCRdb's copy carries only in-frame clones and drops some. This repertoire shows tens of thousands of clones, 70% to 85% found once; its top ten account for under 20%. In this sample, this clone turned up a few times. Its antigen remains unknown. Time point here: week 47, end of study. Vaccination used 300 ug of mutant IDH1 20-mer peptide per dose, with topical imiquimod. Study-level findings and limits: Vaccine-induced immune responses were detected in approximately 92% of patients. Pseudoprogression apparently tracked independently of changes in top peripheral T cell clonotypes.

V shed 3 bases and J 7 bases; nucleotides not matched to a gene: 7. Germline V gene lookup returns CDR1 SGHDT and CDR2 YYEEEE. The CDR3 extends over 14 amino acids. The origin of this receptor is a man younger than 35 with glioma. Some clones in this sample may be carry-over from other donors' samples. This rearrangement joins TRBV5-6 to TRBJ1-5; 7 nucleotides match TRBD1. The sample here was PBMCs, taken from a glioma patient whose treatment included an IDH1 peptide vaccine. CDR3 bases: TGTGCCAGCAGCTACAGGGGTGGGGGACAGCCCCAGCATTTT. Its translation: CASSYRGGGQPQHF. The complete variable domain, with remaining parts taken from reference TRBV5-6 and TRBJ1-5, reads DAGVTQSPTHLIKTRGQQVTLRCSPKSGHDTVSWYQQALGQGPQFIFQYYEEEERQRGNFPDRFSGHQFPNYSSELNVNALLLGDSALYLCASSYRGGGQPQHFGDGTRLSIL.